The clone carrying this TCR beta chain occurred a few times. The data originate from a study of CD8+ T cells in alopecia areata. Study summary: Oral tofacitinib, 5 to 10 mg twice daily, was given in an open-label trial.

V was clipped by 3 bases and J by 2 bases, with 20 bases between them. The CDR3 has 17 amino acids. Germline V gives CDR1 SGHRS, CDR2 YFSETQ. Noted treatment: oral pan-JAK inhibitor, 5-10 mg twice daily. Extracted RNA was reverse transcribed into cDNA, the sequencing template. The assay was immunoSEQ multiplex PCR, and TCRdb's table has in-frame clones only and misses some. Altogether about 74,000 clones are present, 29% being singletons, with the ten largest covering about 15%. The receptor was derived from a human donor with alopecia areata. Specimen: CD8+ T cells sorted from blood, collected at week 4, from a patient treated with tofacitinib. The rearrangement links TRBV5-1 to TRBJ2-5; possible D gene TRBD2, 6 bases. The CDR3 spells CASSYRAAGSVQETQYF. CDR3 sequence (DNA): TGCGCCAGCAGCTATAGGGCTGCGGGGAGTGTTCAAGAGACCCAGTACTTC.